Listed here are 20 T cell receptor beta chains from one sample, sequenced in a study of PD-L1 blockade in urothelial cancer. Indicated time point: pretreatment peripheral blood. The method was immunoSEQ multiplex PCR; TCRdb's version includes in-frame clones alone and lacks a portion of them. The sample holds about 43,000 clones, about 84% seen once. The source was PBMCs, collected around atezolizumab (anti-PD-L1) treatment. The receptors originated from a man aged 55 to 70 with urothelial cancer.

The chain carries TRBV29-1 and TRBJ1-1, with D tentatively TRBD1 (5 bases). Per the germline V gene, CDR1 is SQVTM and CDR2 is ANQGSEA. The CDR3 is 14 residues long. The ends were cut back, 6 bases at V and 1 base at J, with 15 bases in the middle. CDR3 bases: TGCAGCGTCCCCTGGGGGGGAGAGAACACTGAAGCTTTCTTT. Translating gives CSVPWGGENTEAFF.

The chain uses TRBV5-1 and TRBJ1-6; D uncertain. Germline V CDR1 and CDR2: SGHRS, YFSETQ. This CDR3 comprises 15 residues. With 4 bases removed from V and 11 bases from J, the gap between germline ends came to 19 bases. DNA of the CDR3: TGCGCCAGCAGCCCGGAGGGCCAGAGTCCCCCACCCCTCCACTTT. This encodes CASSPEGQSPPPLHF.

This clone was counted only a few times. The gene calls are TRBV28 and TRBJ1-5; D unresolved. Per the germline V gene, CDR1 is MDHEN and CDR2 is SYDVKM. V was trimmed by 2 bases and J by 3 bases, leaving 8 bases between them. This CDR3 is built from 14 residues. The chain's CDR3 is CASSLVADNQPQHF. CDR3 sequence (DNA): TGTGCCAGCAGTTTAGTGGCAGACAATCAGCCCCAGCATTTT.

The V and J genes are TRBV28 and TRBJ2-2, with a possible D match to TRBD1 (5 bases). The CDR3 consists of 17 residues. V was pared by 6 bases and J by 5 bases, with 22 bases between. Per germline, CDR1 MDHEN and CDR2 SYDVKM. CDR3 DNA sequence: TGTGCCAGCAGCCCTCTAAGGGGCCAGATAGGAACCGGGGAGCTGTTTTTT. Translated: CASSPLRGQIGTGELFF.

Remarks on this clone: At one end the junction does not follow the germline gene, possibly because of a read error. The chain recombines TRBV6-4 with TRBJ1-5; 7 bases match TRBD1. This CDR3 spans 15 amino acids. The germline V gene has CDR1 MRHNA and CDR2 SNTAGT. CDR3 sequence: CASRLGQISNQPQHF. The CDR3 DNA reads as TGTGCCAGCAGGTTGGGACAGATAAGCAACCAGCCCCAGCATTTT.

This clone occurred once. The genes are TRBV25-1 and TRBJ2-1, with 9 bases fitting TRBD2. CDR3 size: 13 residues. CDR1 is MGHDK and CDR2 is SYGVNS in the germline V gene. J was trimmed by 10 bases and V by 7 bases; bases with no gene match: 8. The DNA for the CDR3 is TGTGCCAGCAATGGGGCTAGCGGGAACGAGCAGTTCTTC. It yields the protein CASNGASGNEQFF. The variable domain in full, with the rest retrieved from reference TRBV25-1 and TRBJ2-1, is EADIYQTPRYLVIGTGKKITLECSQTMGHDKMYWYQQDPGMELHLIHYSYGVNSTEKGDLSSESTVSRIRTEHFPLTLESARPSHTSQYLCASNGASGNEQFFGPGTRLTVL.

A few counts support this clone. V and J are TRBV2 and TRBJ2-3; TRBD2 aligns across 9 bases. Unmatched junction bases numbered 8, after V lost 8 bases and J lost 5 bases. CDR1 is SNHLY, CDR2 FYNNEI, per germline. There are 14 residues in the CDR3. CDR3 DNA: TGTGCCAGCCGCCCCCAGACTAGCGGAGATACGCAGTATTTT. Amino acids: CASRPQTSGDTQYF. Combining the CDR3 with reference TRBV2 and TRBJ2-3 gives the whole variable domain EPEVTQTPSHQVTQMGQEVILRCVPISNHLYFYWYRQILGQKVEFLVSFYNNEISEKSEIFDDQFSVERPDGSNFTLKIRSTKLEDSAMYFCASRPQTSGDTQYFGPGTRLTVL.

This clone was detected a few times. The CDR3 is CASSLARPGSGREQYF. For the CDR3, the DNA is TGTGCCAGCAGCTTAGCCCGACCGGGCTCAGGGCGCGAGCAGTACTTC. The chain links TRBV7-2 to TRBJ2-7; D is possibly TRBD1 (5 bases). Trimming left V 0 bases short and J 6 bases short, with 18 bases between. Looked up from germline, CDR1 is SGHTA and CDR2 is FQGNSA. The CDR3 has 16 amino acids. Supplemented by reference TRBV7-2 and TRBJ2-7, the full variable domain reads GAGVSQSPSNKVTEKGKDVELRCDPISGHTALYWYRQSLGQGLEFLIYFQGNSAPDKSGLPSDRFSAERTGGSVSTLTIQRTQQEDSAVYLCASSLARPGSGREQYFGPGTRLTVT.

This chain connects TRBV27 to TRBJ1-5; 9 bases line up with TRBD1. The CDR3 consists of 13 residues. The V and J ends lost 6 bases and 4 bases, in that order; junction bases with no gene match: 1. Germline V CDR1 and CDR2: MNHEY, SMNVEV (reference sequence). The CDR3 region is CASRGTGNQPQHF. The CDR3 bases are TGTGCCAGCAGGGGGACAGGGAATCAGCCCCAGCATTTT.

CDR3 region: CASSLRTSGANVLTF. The CDR3 DNA reads TGTGCCAGCAGTCTCCGGACTTCTGGGGCCAACGTCCTGACTTTC. The rearrangement joins TRBV2 to TRBJ2-6, with D possibly matching TRBD2 (5 bases). The CDR3 is 15 amino acids. Trimming cost V 5 bases and J 1 base, with 9 bases left between them. Germline V gene data show CDR1 as SNHLY and CDR2 as FYNNEI.

The CDR3 loop is CASSRTSGTYNEQFF. DNA for the CDR3: TGTGCCAGCAGTCGGACTAGCGGGACCTACAATGAGCAGTTCTTC. This chain uses TRBV6-5 with TRBJ2-1; 12 bases are a match to TRBD2. CDR3 length: 15 residues. The trim removed 5 bases at V and 2 bases at J, leaving 1 base unmatched. Germline assignment: CDR1 MNHEY and CDR2 SVGAGI.

The chain couples TRBV5-1 to TRBJ2-7, with a possible D match to TRBD1 (9 bases). Germline-derived CDR1 and CDR2 are SGHRS and YFSETQ. V was clipped by 4 bases and J by 4 bases, with 18 bases between them. The CDR3 loop spans 15 amino acids. The DNA of the CDR3 is TGCGCCAGCAGCCGGGGGGGGACAGGGTTGTACGAGCAGTACTTC. This translates into CASSRGGTGLYEQYF.

The chain combines TRBV28 with TRBJ2-2, with 12 nucleotides matching TRBD1. From germline, CDR1 is MDHEN and CDR2 SYDVKM. The CDR3 covers 17 residues. Trimming took 5 bases from V and 2 from J; bases not matched to a gene: 6. The chain's CDR3 is CASSRGTGGVNTGELFF. DNA for the CDR3: TGTGCCAGCAGTCGGGGGACAGGGGGCGTTAACACCGGGGAGCTGTTTTTT.

This clone came up once. The chain is built from TRBV9 and TRBJ2-3; weak D call: TRBD2 (5 bases). The CDR3 has 16 residues. Germline assignment: CDR1 SGDLS and CDR2 YYNGEE. Trimming left V 3 bases short and J 2 bases short, with 16 bases between. CDR3 residues: CASSDFTSTFTDTQYF. The DNA of the CDR3 is TGTGCCAGCAGCGATTTCACTAGTACTTTCACAGATACGCAGTATTTT.

The V and J genes are TRBV5-4 and TRBJ2-2; TRBD2 matches at 10 bases. Germline CDR1 SGHNT, CDR2 YYREEE (reference sequence). The CDR3 covers 15 residues. Trimming removed 4 bases from V and 6 bases from J; junction bases left unmatched: 6. The CDR3 sequence: CASSRGGTSAGELFF. CDR3 bases: TGTGCCAGCAGCAGGGGGGGGACTAGCGCCGGGGAGCTGTTTTTT. The entire variable domain, with the rest obtained from reference TRBV5-4 and TRBJ2-2, is as follows: ETGVTQSPTHLIKTRGQQVTLRCSSQSGHNTVSWYQQALGQGPQFIFQYYREEENGRGNFPPRFSGLQFPNYSSELNVNALELDDSALYLCASSRGGTSAGELFFGEGSRLTVL.

The chain carries TRBV7-2 and TRBJ2-7; D possibly corresponds to TRBD1 (5 bases). The CDR3 extends over 15 amino acids. V was shortened by 1 base and J by 5 bases, with 15 bases between the two germline ends. Germline V lookup: CDR1 SGHTA, CDR2 FQGNSA. The DNA of the CDR3 is TGTGCCAGCAGCTTAGAGGCCCAGGGTAGACACGAGCAGTACTTC. Protein sequence: CASSLEAQGRHEQYF.

This chain uses TRBV5-1 with TRBJ1-1, with D possibly being TRBD1 (5 bases). Trimming removed 6 bases at V and 6 bases at J, with 21 bases between. The CDR3 contains 15 residues. Germline-derived CDR1 and CDR2 are SGHRS and YFSETQ. The CDR3 DNA reads as TGCGCCAGCATCTCCACGGCGGGGGGTGGGTCTGAAGCTTTCTTT. Its translation is CASISTAGGGSEAFF.

This clone was seen more than once but under ten times. The chain employs TRBV2 and TRBJ1-3, with TRBD1 matching over 9 bases. CDR3 size: 16 residues. V shed 7 bases, J shed 4 bases, and the junction held 11 bases outside the gene matches. CDR1 and CDR2 from the germline V gene are SNHLY and FYNNEI. The CDR3 bases are TGTGCCAGCATATCGTACACAGGGGGCGAGGGAAACACCATATATTTT. This encodes CASISYTGGEGNTIYF.

This sequence joins TRBV7-6 and TRBJ2-2; tentatively, D is TRBD2 (5 bases). The germline V and J ends were trimmed by 6 bases and 7 bases, with 12 bases remaining between them. Germline V lookup: CDR1 SGHVS, CDR2 FNYEAQ. The CDR3 is 13 residues long. The DNA for the CDR3 is TGTGCCAGCAGTTTCCGGACTGGCGGGGAGCTGTTTTTT. Protein sequence: CASSFRTGGELFF.

The chain combines TRBV28 with TRBJ2-1; the D gene is possibly TRBD1 (6 bases). This CDR3 spans 21 amino acids. Trimming stripped 7 bases from V and 0 bases from J, with 31 bases between. Germline V gene lookup returns CDR1 MDHEN and CDR2 SYDVKM. The CDR3 nucleotides are TGTGCCAGCACCACCCCGCCGAGAGGGGGTAGGTTCACGAGCTCCTACAATGAGCAGTTCTTC. Its translation is CASTTPPRGGRFTSSYNEQFF.